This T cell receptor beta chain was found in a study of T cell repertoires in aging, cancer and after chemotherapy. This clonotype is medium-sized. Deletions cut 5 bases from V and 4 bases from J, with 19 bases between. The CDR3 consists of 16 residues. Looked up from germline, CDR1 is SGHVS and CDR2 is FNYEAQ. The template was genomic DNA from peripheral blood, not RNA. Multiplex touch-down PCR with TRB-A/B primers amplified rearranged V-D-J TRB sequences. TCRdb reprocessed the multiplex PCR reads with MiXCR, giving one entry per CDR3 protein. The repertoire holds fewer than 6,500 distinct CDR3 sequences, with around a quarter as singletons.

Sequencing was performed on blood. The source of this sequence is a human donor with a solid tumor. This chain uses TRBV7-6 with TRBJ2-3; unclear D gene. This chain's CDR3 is CASSPSGQSSSDTQYF. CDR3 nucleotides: TGTGCCAGCAGCCCTTCCGGGCAGTCTTCCTCAGATACGCAGTATTTT. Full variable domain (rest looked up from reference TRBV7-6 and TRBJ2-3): GAGVSQSPRYKVTKRGQDVALRCDPISGHVSLYWYRQALGQGPEFLTYFNYEAQQDKSGLPNDRFSAERPEGSISTLTIQRTEQRDSAMYRCASSPSGQSSSDTQYFGPGTRLTVL.